This TCR beta chain derives from a study of T cell responses to AZD1222 COVID-19 vaccine. Study conclusions and caveats: Spike-specific TCR repertoires showed rising breadth and depth after two AZD1222 doses. The study sampled repertoires only after the peak T cell response. Just 5 to 7 AZD1222 recipients were seropositive at baseline. Nearly half of spike-specific TCRs reportedly target variant regions that are unmutated in the B.1.351 and B.1.1.7 variants.

Notes on this clone: Its specificity is not known.

Germline V gene data show CDR1 as LGHDT and CDR2 as YNNKEL (reference sequence). The germline V and J ends were trimmed by 2 bases and 5 bases, with 6 bases remaining between them. The CDR3 is 12 amino acids. Produced via immunoSEQ multiplex PCR; TCRdb's table is partial and in-frame only. The sample consists of over 100,000 clones, roughly 90% of them appearing once. The chain links TRBV3-1 (or the pseudogene TRBV3-2) to TRBJ2-5; no clear D. Sequenced here: peripheral blood, sampled on day 0 of AZD1222 vaccination. The TCR originated in an adult in good health. DNA of the CDR3: TGTGCCAGCAGCCAACGAAAGGAGACCCAGTACTTC. This codes for CASSQRKETQYF.